The 22 T cell receptor beta chains listed next were all sequenced from one sample in a study of blood T cells in healthy people across ages. PCR was performed a second time for roughly 7 to 11 cycles using a sample-barcoded 5' primer and a J-beta primer mix. TCRdb processed the 5' RACE reads anew with MiXCR; each CDR3 protein has one entry. Here the sample spans roughly 570,000 distinct CDR3 sequences, approximately 30% being singletons. Material for sequencing was blood. The receptors come from a woman aged 70 to 79 in good health.

The genes are TRBV6-2 or TRBV6-3 and TRBJ1-2; 7 bases map to TRBD1. With 5 bases clipped from V and 8 bases from J, the junction kept 8 bases outside the gene matches. This CDR3 region has 13 residues. Per the germline V gene, CDR1 is MNHEY and CDR2 is SVGEGT. The CDR3 DNA is TGTGCCAGCAGTCACCGGACAGGTGCCGGCTACACCTTC. It is translated as CASSHRTGAGYTF.

Only a few counts were recorded for this clonotype. V usage is TRBV20-1 and J usage is TRBJ2-6; TRBD1 agrees at 7 bases. CDR3 size: 15 residues. Trimming removed 4 bases from V and 2 bases from J; junction bases left unmatched: 5. In germline, CDR1 is DFQATT, CDR2 SNEGSKA (reference sequence). The CDR3 region is CSAILGGAGANVLTF. The CDR3 nucleotides are TGCAGTGCTATCCTAGGGGGCGCTGGGGCCAACGTCCTGACTTTC.

The chain uses TRBV27 and TRBJ1-4, with TRBD1 identical over 10 bases. The ends lost 7 bases at V and 6 bases at J; junction bases unmatched: 5. The CDR3 runs to 14 residues. Germline V gives CDR1 MNHEY, CDR2 SMNVEV (reference sequence). CDR3 sequence (DNA): TGTGCCAGCATATCGGGACAGGGGTATGAAAAACTGTTTTTT. Its protein product is CASISGQGYEKLFF.

This clonotype was seen more than once but under ten times. This sequence joins TRBV7-2 and TRBJ1-2, with D maybe TRBD1 (5 bases). The CDR3 is 15 amino acids. Per germline, CDR1 SGHTA and CDR2 FQGNSA. Trimming left V 5 bases short and J 2 bases short, with 15 bases between. The CDR3 bases are TGTGCCAGCAGCCCGCCGCAGGGTCACAACTATGGCTACACCTTC. Translated: CASSPPQGHNYGYTF. Full variable domain (remainder filled in from reference TRBV7-2 and TRBJ1-2): GAGVSQSPSNKVTEKGKDVELRCDPISGHTALYWYRQSLGQGLEFLIYFQGNSAPDKSGLPSDRFSAERTGGSVSTLTIQRTQQEDSAVYLCASSPPQGHNYGYTFGSGTRLTVV.

The rearrangement uses TRBV4-3 and TRBJ1-5; a weak D match, TRBD1 (6 bases). The V and J ends lost 0 bases and 6 bases respectively, with 12 bases between them. The CDR3 is 15 amino acids. CDR1 is LGHNA, CDR2 YSLEER, per germline. The CDR3, as DNA: TGCGCCAGCAGCCAAGAACTGGGGGCGATTCAGCCCCAGCATTTT. Translation: CASSQELGAIQPQHF.

The V gene is TRBV5-6, the J gene TRBJ2-3, with 11 positions matching TRBD2. Germline V gene sequence: CDR1 SGHDT, CDR2 YYEEEE. The CDR3 has 17 residues. V shed 3 bases, J shed 2 bases, and the junction held 8 bases outside the gene matches. CDR3 sequence reads: CASSWGIAGGPTDTQYF. CDR3 DNA sequence: TGTGCCAGCAGCTGGGGAATAGCGGGGGGGCCCACAGATACGCAGTATTTT.

This clonotype was observed a handful of times. The chain has TRBV28 and TRBJ2-7; D is unresolved. Germline assignment: CDR1 MDHEN and CDR2 SYDVKM. V shed 2 bases and J shed 2 bases, with 7 bases lying between them. The CDR3 contains 13 residues. The CDR3, as DNA: TGTGCCAGCAGTTTAAAACAGCCCTACGAGCAGTACTTC. Encoded protein: CASSLKQPYEQYF.

The J gene is TRBJ1-2, the V gene TRBV5-1; maybe TRBD1 (5 bases). The germline CDR1 and CDR2 sequences are SGHRS and YFSETQ. The V end was cut by 0 bases, the J end by 8 bases, with 17 bases between. This CDR3 is built from 15 residues. CDR3 in DNA: TGCGCCAGCAGCTTGGGTCAGGGTGTCCGAATAGGCTACACCTTC. This gives the protein CASSLGQGVRIGYTF.

For the CDR3, the DNA is TGTGCCAGCAGTTTGGGGCTAGTTCGAGAGACCCAGTACTTC. Its protein is CASSLGLVRETQYF. The chain is built from TRBV6-5 and TRBJ2-5; TRBD1 might be the D (5 bases). V gave up 4 bases and J gave up 4 bases, with 13 bases separating them. The CDR3 spans 14 residues. In germline, CDR1 is MNHEY, CDR2 SVGAGI.

This chain uses TRBV29-1 with TRBJ2-7; D is perhaps TRBD1 (6 bases). The CDR3 sequence is 12 residues long. V was pared by 6 bases and J by 6 bases, with 15 bases between. The germline V gene encodes CDR1 SQVTM and CDR2 ANQGSEA. The CDR3 here is CSVTGQTLEQYF. CDR3 DNA sequence: TGCAGCGTCACTGGACAGACCCTCGAGCAGTACTTC.

This clonotype was seen only a few times. The chain has TRBV4-1 and TRBJ2-1; D remains ambiguous. From germline, CDR1 is MGHRA and CDR2 YSYEKL. This CDR3 has 14 amino acids. V lost 0 bases to trimming and J lost 4 bases, with 7 bases between them. Written as DNA, the CDR3 is TGCGCCAGCAGCCAAGAACTGGGATACAATGAGCAGTTCTTC. Its translation is CASSQELGYNEQFF.

This clonotype has at least ten counts. The chain couples TRBV12-3 or TRBV12-4 to TRBJ1-5; the D is unclear. With 8 bases removed from V and 3 bases from J, the gap between germline ends came to 17 bases. The CDR3 is 15 residues long. The CDR3 DNA reads TGTGCCAGCTCCCCACTCGGGCGGTTCAATCAGCCCCAGCATTTT. Protein sequence: CASSPLGRFNQPQHF.

This clonotype occurred a few times. The gene calls are TRBV7-9 and TRBJ1-1; D possibly corresponds to TRBD1 (6 bases). V lost 7 bases and J 0 bases, leaving 12 bases between the germline ends. CDR3 length: 14 amino acids. The germline V gene has CDR1 SEHNR and CDR2 FQNEAQ (reference sequence). CDR3 bases: TGTGCCAGCATCCCGGGGGGGCTGAACACTGAAGCTTTCTTT. This codes for CASIPGGLNTEAFF.

V is TRBV4-3 and J is TRBJ2-7; 10 bases line up with TRBD2. J lost 2 bases, V lost 4 bases, and 5 bases had no gene match. Germline V gene lookup returns CDR1 LGHNA and CDR2 YSLEER. This CDR3 comprises 15 residues. CDR3: CASSRGTSEAYEQYF. The CDR3 DNA reads TGCGCCAGCAGCCGAGGGACTAGCGAAGCCTACGAGCAGTACTTC.

This sequence joins TRBV5-1 and TRBJ2-7, with D hard to call. The CDR3 consists of 16 residues. V dropped 1 base and J dropped 3 bases, with 17 bases sitting between them. Germline lookup yields CDR1 SGHRS and CDR2 YFSETQ. The CDR3 nucleotides are TGCGCCAGCAGCTTGTTTGGGTTCGGTAGTGGCTACGAGCAGTACTTC. It codes for CASSLFGFGSGYEQYF.

The J gene is TRBJ2-2, the V gene TRBV5-1; 7 bases are a match to TRBD2. The CDR3 runs 16 residues. CDR1 and CDR2 (germline): SGHRS, YFSETQ. V gave up 0 bases and J gave up 5 bases; unmatched junction bases: 7. CDR3 region: CASSLGTRRGTGELFF. The CDR3 DNA reads TGCGCCAGCAGCTTGGGGACTAGAAGAGGAACCGGGGAGCTGTTTTTT. The variable domain in full, with the rest retrieved from reference TRBV5-1 and TRBJ2-2, is KAGVTQTPRYLIKTRGQQVTLSCSPISGHRSVSWYQQTPGQGLQFLFEYFSETQRNKGNFPGRFSGRQFSNSRSEMNVSTLELGDSALYLCASSLGTRRGTGELFFGEGSRLTVL.

This chain joins TRBV20-1 and TRBJ1-2; no clear D. The V end lost 8 bases, the J end lost 6 bases, and 16 bases lay between the germline ends. The CDR3 loop spans 12 amino acids. From germline, CDR1 is DFQATT and CDR2 SNEGSKA (reference sequence). The CDR3 sequence is CSPSSWEDGYTF. In nucleotides, the CDR3 is TGCAGTCCGAGCAGCTGGGAAGATGGCTACACCTTC.

There are a few counts of this clonotype. V gene TRBV12-3 or TRBV12-4 combines with J gene TRBJ2-7; the D is unclear. V lost 3 bases and J 5 bases, leaving 11 bases between the germline ends. This CDR3 is built from 13 residues. CDR3 DNA: TGTGCCAGCAGTTTCGGTAAAAGGAACGAGCAGTACTTC. Translation: CASSFGKRNEQYF.

The CDR3 bases are TGTGCCAGCAGCTTGAGTTGGGCAGGGGGCTATGGCTACACCTTC. Residues: CASSLSWAGGYGYTF. This chain connects TRBV5-5 to TRBJ1-2; TRBD1 aligns across 7 bases. After removal of 1 base from V and 4 bases from J, the junction contained 7 bases not matched to a gene. Germline CDR1 is SGHKS and CDR2 is YYEKEE (reference sequence). CDR3 length equals 15 residues.

This chain uses TRBV29-1 with TRBJ1-4, with D possibly TRBD1 on 5 matching bases. This CDR3 region has 13 residues. The V and J ends lost 4 bases and 2 bases respectively, with 8 bases between them. CDR1 and CDR2 from the germline V gene are SQVTM and ANQGSEA. The chain's CDR3 is CSVGGMTNEKLFF. The CDR3 nucleotides are TGCAGCGTTGGGGGGATGACTAATGAAAAACTGTTTTTT.

This sequence joins TRBV10-3 and TRBJ1-4; D is ambiguous. CDR3 size: 12 residues. Trimming cost V 5 bases and J 5 bases, with 6 bases left between them. Germline loops: CDR1 ENHRY, CDR2 SYGVKD. CDR3 DNA: TGTGCCATCAGTCCTACCAATGAAAAACTGTTTTTT. Translation: CAISPTNEKLFF.

V usage is TRBV7-9 and J usage is TRBJ2-7; D may correspond to TRBD1 or TRBD2 (5 bases each). The CDR3 is made up of 18 amino acids. Germline V lookup: CDR1 SEHNR, CDR2 FQNEAQ (reference sequence). Trimming removed 4 bases at V and 4 bases at J, with 26 bases between. CDR3 nucleotide sequence: TGTGCCAGCAGCTCCCCCCGTGAGGGGCGCTGGAATCTATACGAGCAGTACTTC. Amino acids: CASSSPREGRWNLYEQYF.